The rows below give T cell receptor beta chains drawn from one sample of a study of T cell changes during pregnancy in multiple sclerosis. Method: immunoSEQ multiplex PCR; TCRdb's copy keeps in-frame clones and lacks some. The sample has about 53,000 clones; over 90% are singletons. This sample comprised CD4+ T cells from peripheral blood mononuclear cells, obtained in the third trimester of pregnancy. These receptor sequences come from a female donor with multiple sclerosis, enrolled in a pregnancy study. Both conserved end residues are part of each CDR3. The D gene is left open where the match is weak. Clone size is shown for a subset of rows, as once, few, many or a class of expanded clone.

d_call: -; v_call: TRBV6-5; clone_size: -; j_call: TRBJ1-6; cdr3_nt: TGTGCCAGCAGTTCCAGGGTTAGGGGCTCACCCCTCCACTTT; cdr3_aa: CASSSRVRGSPLHF
d_call: -; v_call: TRBV15; clone_size: -; j_call: TRBJ2-1; cdr3_nt: TGTGCCACCAGCAGAGCCCGCTACAATGAGCAGTTCTTC; cdr3_aa: CATSRARYNEQFF
d_call: TRBD1; v_call: TRBV7-9; clone_size: -; j_call: TRBJ1-6; cdr3_nt: TGTGCCAGCAGCTTCGACAGGGGAGTAAAGAATTCACCCCTCCACTTT; cdr3_aa: CASSFDRGVKNSPLHF
d_call: -; v_call: TRBV5-8; clone_size: -; j_call: TRBJ1-4; cdr3_nt: TGTGCCAGCAGCCCCGGACAGATGGGTGAAAAACTGTTTTTT; cdr3_aa: CASSPGQMGEKLFF
d_call: TRBD1; v_call: TRBV11-2; clone_size: -; j_call: TRBJ2-7; cdr3_nt: TGTGCCAGCAGCTTAGGACAGGGGGTGATCTCCTACGAGCAGTACTTC; cdr3_aa: CASSLGQGVISYEQYF
d_call: -; v_call: TRBV27; clone_size: once; j_call: TRBJ1-1; cdr3_nt: TGTGCCAGCAGCGAGACACGACTCCAGGGGAAGGCTTTCTTT; cdr3_aa: CASSETRLQGKAFF
d_call: -; v_call: TRBV19; clone_size: -; j_call: TRBJ2-7; cdr3_nt: TGTGCCAGTAGTATGAGATTGGAGGCCGGCGAGCAGTACTTC; cdr3_aa: CASSMRLEAGEQYF
d_call: -; v_call: TRBV27; clone_size: -; j_call: TRBJ2-7; cdr3_nt: TGTGCCAGCACCGACACCATAACCAGGAACTACGAGCAGTACTTC; cdr3_aa: CASTDTITRNYEQYF
d_call: TRBD1; v_call: TRBV5-6; clone_size: -; j_call: TRBJ1-2; cdr3_nt: TGTGCCAGCAGCCCCGGGACAGCGAACTATGGCTACACCTTC; cdr3_aa: CASSPGTANYGYTF
d_call: -; v_call: TRBV5-1; clone_size: once; j_call: TRBJ2-2; cdr3_nt: TGCGCCAGCAGCTCGGGGTTGAGGACCGGGGAGCTGTTTTTT; cdr3_aa: CASSSGLRTGELFF
d_call: -; v_call: TRBV5-1; clone_size: -; j_call: TRBJ1-1; cdr3_nt: TGCGCCAGCAGCTTGGTAATCCCGGCAGGCACCAGGCCCGCTGAAGCTTTCTTT; cdr3_aa: CASSLVIPAGTRPAEAFF
d_call: -; v_call: TRBV30; clone_size: -; j_call: TRBJ1-6; cdr3_nt: TGTGCCTGGAGTGAGGGACTGAATAATTCACCCCTCCACTTT; cdr3_aa: CAWSEGLNNSPLHF
d_call: -; v_call: TRBV4-2; clone_size: once; j_call: TRBJ1-6; cdr3_nt: TGTGCCAGCAGCCAAGTTGGGGCAGGAGCTGGTAATTCACCCCTCCACTTT; cdr3_aa: CASSQVGAGAGNSPLHF
d_call: TRBD2; v_call: TRBV7-2; clone_size: -; j_call: TRBJ2-5; cdr3_nt: TGTGCCAGCAGCCCCTGGCCGGCGTCTAGCGGGGGACAGACCCAGTACTTC; cdr3_aa: CASSPWPASSGGQTQYF
d_call: -; v_call: TRBV6-6; clone_size: -; j_call: TRBJ2-5; cdr3_nt: TGTGCCAGCAGCGGCGGGACCTCGATTTTAGGGACCCAGTACTTC; cdr3_aa: CASSGGTSILGTQYF
d_call: -; v_call: TRBV10-3; clone_size: -; j_call: TRBJ2-5; cdr3_nt: TGTGCCATCAGTGAGTCGCACAACAGTGAGACCCAGTACTTC; cdr3_aa: CAISESHNSETQYF
d_call: TRBD1; v_call: TRBV5-5; clone_size: -; j_call: TRBJ2-7; cdr3_nt: TGTGCCAGCAGCTTGGGGCAGGGGGCTACCTACGAGCAGTACTTC; cdr3_aa: CASSLGQGATYEQYF
d_call: -; v_call: TRBV7-9; clone_size: -; j_call: TRBJ1-1; cdr3_nt: TGTGCCAGCAGCCGGTCCCTAGGACAGAGGTTTGGGGAAGCTTTCTTT; cdr3_aa: CASSRSLGQRFGEAFF
d_call: TRBD2; v_call: TRBV5-1; clone_size: once; j_call: TRBJ2-1; cdr3_nt: TGCGCCAGCAGATGGGGACTAGGCTCGTCCTACAATGAGCAGTTCTTC; cdr3_aa: CASRWGLGSSYNEQFF
d_call: -; v_call: TRBV9; clone_size: -; j_call: TRBJ1-1; cdr3_nt: TGTGCCAGCAGCGTAGAGGGGAGGAGCACTGAAGCTTTCTTT; cdr3_aa: CASSVEGRSTEAFF
d_call: -; v_call: TRBV13; clone_size: -; j_call: TRBJ1-5; cdr3_nt: TGTGCCAGCAGCCCAAGTTACACAGATCAGCCCCAGCATTTT; cdr3_aa: CASSPSYTDQPQHF
d_call: TRBD1; v_call: TRBV29-1; clone_size: -; j_call: TRBJ1-2; cdr3_nt: TGCAGCGCAGACTTGGACAGGGGGAAAGGCTACACCTTC; cdr3_aa: CSADLDRGKGYTF
d_call: TRBD2; v_call: TRBV6-6; clone_size: -; j_call: TRBJ2-7; cdr3_nt: TGTGCCAGCAGACCCGGGACTAGCGGGGAGGGCGAGCAGTACTTC; cdr3_aa: CASRPGTSGEGEQYF
d_call: TRBD1; v_call: TRBV19; clone_size: -; j_call: TRBJ1-1; cdr3_nt: TGTGCCAGTATCGGACAGGGTCCCGACACTGAAGCTTTCTTT; cdr3_aa: CASIGQGPDTEAFF
d_call: -; v_call: TRBV6-5; clone_size: -; j_call: TRBJ1-1; cdr3_nt: TGTGCCAGCAGTTACGACCGGGGGGCGGTCACTGAAGCTTTCTTT; cdr3_aa: CASSYDRGAVTEAFF
d_call: TRBD2; v_call: TRBV27; clone_size: -; j_call: TRBJ2-7; cdr3_nt: TGTGCCTCGCGGCTAGCGGGGGGCGGAGCGTACGAGCAGTACTTC; cdr3_aa: CASRLAGGGAYEQYF